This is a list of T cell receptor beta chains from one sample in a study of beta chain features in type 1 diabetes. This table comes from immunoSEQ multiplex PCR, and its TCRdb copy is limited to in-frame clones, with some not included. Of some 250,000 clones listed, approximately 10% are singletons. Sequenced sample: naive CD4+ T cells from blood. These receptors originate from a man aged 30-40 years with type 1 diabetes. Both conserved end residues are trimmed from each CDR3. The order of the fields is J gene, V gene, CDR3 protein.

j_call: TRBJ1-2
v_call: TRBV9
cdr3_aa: ASSVVGLGRYT

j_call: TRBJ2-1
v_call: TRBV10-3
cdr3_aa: AISERSSGVDEQF

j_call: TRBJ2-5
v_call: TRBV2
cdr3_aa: ASTGTGQETQY

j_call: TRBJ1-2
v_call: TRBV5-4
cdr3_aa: ASTLDGAYGYT

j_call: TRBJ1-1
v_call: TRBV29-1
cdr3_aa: SVGRRLMNTEAF

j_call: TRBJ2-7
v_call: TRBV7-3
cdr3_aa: ASSLIGSGREQY

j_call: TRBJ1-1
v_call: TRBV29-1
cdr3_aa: SVEDVRLAYEAF

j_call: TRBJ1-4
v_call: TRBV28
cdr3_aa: ASKNPGTATNEKLF

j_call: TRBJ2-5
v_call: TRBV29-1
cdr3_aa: SGGSGQWRETQY

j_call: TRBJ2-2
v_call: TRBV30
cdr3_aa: AWSTSGGTGELF

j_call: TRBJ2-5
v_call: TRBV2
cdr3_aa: ASTRSIIQETQY

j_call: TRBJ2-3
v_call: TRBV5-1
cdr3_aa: ASSLASHTDTQY

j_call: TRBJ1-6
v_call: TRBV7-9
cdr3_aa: ASSLDRFRNSPLH

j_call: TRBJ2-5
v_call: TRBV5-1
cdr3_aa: ASSPSLAGGQETQY

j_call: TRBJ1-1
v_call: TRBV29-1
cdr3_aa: SVATEAGRTEAF

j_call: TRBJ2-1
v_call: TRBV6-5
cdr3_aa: ASSYNSGGGNEQF

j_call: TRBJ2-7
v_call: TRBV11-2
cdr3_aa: ASSVLVGASYEQY

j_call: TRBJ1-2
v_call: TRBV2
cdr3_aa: ASSVLSYGYT

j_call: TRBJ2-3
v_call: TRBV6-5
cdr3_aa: ASGGSRSADTQY

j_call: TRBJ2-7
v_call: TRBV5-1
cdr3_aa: ASRRPGTGGDEQY

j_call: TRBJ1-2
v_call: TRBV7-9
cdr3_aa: ASSHNLWTGDLGYT

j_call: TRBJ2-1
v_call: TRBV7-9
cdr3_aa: ASTTFRGASYNEQF

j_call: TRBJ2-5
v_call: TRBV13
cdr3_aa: ASSFTGTQY

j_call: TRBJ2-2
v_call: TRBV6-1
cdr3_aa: ASSEFGGVTGELF

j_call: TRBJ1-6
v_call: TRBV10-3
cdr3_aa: ANHDSLLSPLH

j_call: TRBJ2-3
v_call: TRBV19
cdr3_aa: ASTSGGASDTQY

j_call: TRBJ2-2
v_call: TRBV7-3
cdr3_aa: ASSLGRNTGELF

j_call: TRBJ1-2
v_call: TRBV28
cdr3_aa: ASTDDRVGGYT